Below, one TCR beta chain is given with its context. The data were obtained in a study of blood T cell repertoires in COVID-19. After removal of 4 bases from V and 6 bases from J, the junction contained 6 bases not matched to a gene. This CDR3 contains 15 residues. The germline V gene has CDR1 SQVTM and CDR2 ANQGSEA. The table came from immunoSEQ multiplex PCR; TCRdb's copy has only in-frame clones and leaves some out. The sample shows roughly 160,000 clones, 84% of them seen only once. This clonotype was obtained from a man between 18 and 35 years old with active or convalescent COVID-19. Input material: peripheral blood. The V and J genes are TRBV29-1 and TRBJ2-1; 13 nucleotides line up with TRBD2. The CDR3 sequence: CSVGRGLAGANEQFF. The DNA for the CDR3 is TGCAGCGTTGGACGCGGACTAGCGGGAGCCAATGAGCAGTTCTTC.